This T cell receptor (beta chain) was identified during a study of Graves' ophthalmopathy and Graves' hyperthyroidism. In its sample, this clonotype was seen many times. V lost 6 bases and J lost 3; bases outside the gene matches: 8. CDR1 is SNHLY, CDR2 FYNNEI, per germline. The CDR3 contains 15 residues. RNA served as the template for amplifying TCR beta CDR3 regions. HTBI primers were employed in first-round RT-PCR, then a second-round multiplex PCR followed. TCRdb fed the multiplex PCR reads into MiXCR, producing one record per CDR3 protein. The repertoire includes about 400,000 distinct CDR3 sequences, over 20% of them detected once, and under 3% sits in the top ten.

This receptor was taken from a woman under 30 with stable Graves' hyperthyroidism. V and J are TRBV2 and TRBJ1-5; TRBD1 aligns across 7 bases. Input material: peripheral blood. CDR3 coding DNA: TGTGCCAGCAGCGCAACTCAGGGGGTCAATCAGCCCCAGCATTTT. Protein: CASSATQGVNQPQHF.